This entry is about one T cell receptor (beta chain). What it binds is not known. With 60 Vbeta and 13 Jbeta primers, the PCR was carried out. Some clones are missing from TCRdb's copy, which holds only in-frame ones; the method was immunoSEQ multiplex PCR. The repertoire includes approximately 96,000 clones, 74% of them detected once, and 1.8% sits in the top ten. The source of the sample is a study of cytomegalovirus exposure and HLA in healthy donors. On the study more broadly: Researchers previously reported finding roughly 120 million unique TCR beta sequences from 170 million or so T cells. Study-level results: Among TCR beta chains of equal frequency, HLA-associated ones were more clonally expanded in a later analysis. V segments that were indistinguishable, TRBV6-2 and TRBV6-3 among them, were omitted from analysis. Sequencing depth across donors, presence/absence analyses assumed, was roughly uniform.

The CDR3 totals 16 residues. Germline V gene sequence: CDR1 MGHRA, CDR2 YSYEKL. V lost 1 base and J lost 6; bases outside the gene matches: 10. Sequenced: PBMCs. The chain couples TRBV4-1 to TRBJ2-3; 7 bases align to TRBD2. The sequence was obtained from a male donor in good health and CMV-seronegative. The CDR3 region has the DNA TGCGCCAGCAGCCAAGGTGTCAAGCGGGAAGGGGATACGCAGTATTTT. This sequence encodes CASSQGVKREGDTQYF.